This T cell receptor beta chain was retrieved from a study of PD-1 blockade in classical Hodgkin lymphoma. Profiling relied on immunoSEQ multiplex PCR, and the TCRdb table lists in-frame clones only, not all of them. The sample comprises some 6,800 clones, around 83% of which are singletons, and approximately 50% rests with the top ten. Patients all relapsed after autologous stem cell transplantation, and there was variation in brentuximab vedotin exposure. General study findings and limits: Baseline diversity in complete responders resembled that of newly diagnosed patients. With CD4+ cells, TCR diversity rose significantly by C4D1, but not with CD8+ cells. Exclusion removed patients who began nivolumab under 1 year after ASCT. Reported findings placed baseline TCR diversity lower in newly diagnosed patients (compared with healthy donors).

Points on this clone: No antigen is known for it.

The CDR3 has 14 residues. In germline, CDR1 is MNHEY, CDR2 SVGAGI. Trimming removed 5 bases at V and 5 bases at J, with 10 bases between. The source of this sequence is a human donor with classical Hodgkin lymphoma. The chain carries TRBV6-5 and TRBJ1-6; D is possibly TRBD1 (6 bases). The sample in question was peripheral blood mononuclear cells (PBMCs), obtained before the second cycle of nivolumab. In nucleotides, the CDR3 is TGTGCCAGCAGTCGGGGACAACATAATTCACCCCTCCACTTT. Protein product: CASSRGQHNSPLHF.